This TCR beta chain was documented in a study of T cell repertoires in cytomegalovirus infection. Study overall: Recently described HLA-C-restricted plus well-studied HLA-B-restricted CMV epitopes were used. Both a matching HLA type and CMV infection were indicated by public TCR beta signatures. Whole-study results and caveats: Across the ex vivo response, the dominant clonotypes were HLA-C-restricted CMV-specific TCR beta clonotypes.

A few counts support this clonotype. As yet, its antigen is unknown. Germline-derived CDR1 and CDR2 are MDHEN and SYDVKM. Trimming cost V 3 bases and J 1 base; bases outside gene matches: 3. The CDR3 is 14 residues long. TCRdb re-called the reads through MiXCR, storing one row per CDR3 protein. The sample has under 500,000 distinct CDR3 sequences, roughly 46% seen once. V gene TRBV28 combines with J gene TRBJ2-7; TRBD1 matches 7 bases. The sample in question was cultured PBMCs, obtained from culture after CMV antigen stimulation. The sequence came from a human donor in good health (CMV status not recorded). Some clones in this sample may be carry-over from other donors' samples. CDR3 protein: CASSLDRRSYEQYF. DNA for the CDR3: TGTGCCAGCAGTTTGGACAGGAGGTCCTACGAGCAGTACTTC.